This T cell receptor beta chain was identified in a study of control samples from healthy donors and cancer patients. Generated by immunoSEQ multiplex PCR, the TCRdb table keeps only in-frame clones and is missing some. The table lists 150,000 to 200,000 clones, approximately 91% of them singletons, with around 2.2% in the top ten. The CDR3 runs to 17 residues. Germline V lookup: CDR1 SGHTA, CDR2 FQGTGA. The germline V and J ends were trimmed by 5 bases and 5 bases, with 21 bases remaining between them. The rearrangement joins TRBV7-3 to TRBJ2-2, with a weak D call TRBD2 (6 bases). The sample comprised blood. This TCR was recovered from a woman between 40 and 55 years old in good health. The CDR3 spells CASSPSGTGALTGELFF. The CDR3 bases are TGTGCCAGCAGCCCTTCCGGGACTGGGGCGTTGACCGGGGAGCTGTTTTTT. Full variable domain (remainder filled in from reference TRBV7-3 and TRBJ2-2): GAGVSQTPSNKVTEKGKYVELRCDPISGHTALYWYRQSLGQGPEFLIYFQGTGAADDSGLPNDRFFAVRPEGSVSTLKIQRTERGDSAVYLCASSPSGTGALTGELFFGEGSRLTVL.